The next 21 T cell receptor beta chains were all read from a single sample in a study of regulatory T cells in long-lasting Graves disease. Time point: persistent/refractory GD, antithyroid drugs over 5 years with positive TRAb. PBMC-derived RNA was used for the TCR library. Assembly of TCR beta libraries relied on iRepertoire HTBI primers together with Arm-PCR of CDR3 regions. TCRdb re-analysed the multiplex PCR reads in MiXCR, keeping a single row per CDR3 protein. The sample shows around 430,000 distinct CDR3 sequences, approximately 23% of them seen only once. This specimen consisted of peripheral blood mononuclear cells (PBMCs), obtained when the disease was refractory, from a patient treated with antithyroid drugs. The receptors were sampled from a female donor with Graves disease.

CDR3 sequence: CASSPRTSGDSYEQYF. CDR3 DNA sequence: TGTGCCAGCAGCCCCCGGACTAGCGGGGACTCCTACGAGCAGTACTTC. The V call is TRBV5-6, the J call TRBJ2-7; 12 bases agree with TRBD2. The CDR3 has 16 amino acids. The germline V gene has CDR1 SGHDT and CDR2 YYEEEE. With V trimmed by 4 bases and J by 0 bases, 5 bases remained unmatched.

V usage is TRBV7-2 and J usage is TRBJ2-1; D call uncertain. CDR1 is SGHTA and CDR2 is FQGNSA in the germline V gene. Trimming stripped 2 bases from V and 0 bases from J, with 14 bases between. CDR3 length: 17 amino acids. CDR3 DNA: TGTGCCAGCAGCTTAATCAGTGCAGTCAGCTCCTACAATGAGCAGTTCTTC. Translation gives CASSLISAVSSYNEQFF.

This clonotype was seen at least ten times. This sequence joins TRBV20-1 and TRBJ1-1; 9 bases match TRBD1. V lost 6 bases, J lost 1 base, and 6 bases stayed unmatched. Germline V gene lookup returns CDR1 DFQATT and CDR2 SNEGSKA (reference sequence). CDR3 length: 14 amino acids. The CDR3, as DNA: TGCAGTGCAACAGGGGGCGGGACGAACACTGAAGCTTTCTTT. Amino acids: CSATGGGTNTEAFF.

This clonotype was detected only a few times. The chain is built from TRBV19 and TRBJ1-5; 8 positions match TRBD1. This CDR3 contains 16 residues. V lost 5 bases, J lost 5 bases, and 11 bases stayed unmatched. Germline-derived CDR1 and CDR2 are LNHDA and SQIVND (reference sequence). CDR3 in amino acids: CASSGYPGTGDQPQHF. The CDR3 nucleotides are TGTGCCAGTAGTGGATACCCCGGGACAGGAGATCAGCCCCAGCATTTT.

The chain carries TRBV30 and TRBJ1-4; no reliable D call. CDR1 is GTSNPN and CDR2 is SVGIG in the germline V gene (reference sequence). This CDR3 region has 13 residues. V lost 7 bases and J 12 bases, leaving 21 bases between the germline ends. The CDR3 protein is CAFLAPPKTELFF. CDR3 coding DNA: TGTGCCTTCCTGGCACCGCCGAAGACGGAACTGTTTTTT.

This clonotype was detected many times. V is TRBV11-1 and J is TRBJ1-1; D is ambiguous. Germline loops: CDR1 SGHAT, CDR2 FQDESV (reference sequence). Trimming cost V 11 bases and J 4 bases, with 14 bases left between them. The CDR3 is 12 residues long. CDR3 residues: CASLRQTTEAFF. The CDR3 DNA reads as TGTGCCTCCTTAAGGCAGACCACTGAAGCTTTCTTT.

This clonotype was counted many times. The CDR3 DNA sequence: TGTGCCAGCTCGGGACGGTCCCCTTTCTATGGCTACACCTTC. Its translation: CASSGRSPFYGYTF. The gene calls are TRBV6-1 and TRBJ1-2; possible D gene TRBD1, 5 bases. The V end was cut by 8 bases, the J end by 4 bases, with 17 bases between. The germline V gene has CDR1 MNHNS and CDR2 SASEGT. The CDR3 length is 14 residues.

In its sample, this clonotype was seen many times. J is TRBJ2-5 and V is TRBV15; D may be TRBD2 (6 bases). Germline CDR1 LNHNV, CDR2 YYDKDF (reference sequence). V was cut by 4 bases and J by 2 bases, with 14 bases left in between. The CDR3 is 15 amino acids. CDR3 nucleotides: TGTGCCACCAGCATGGCGATGGCGGGGCAAGAGACCCAGTACTTC. Amino acids: CATSMAMAGQETQYF.

A remark on this clonotype: It is likely a read error: a sequence one base away is far more abundant. The chain links TRBV6-5 to TRBJ1-1; D ambiguous. The length of the CDR3 is 13 residues. Germline values: CDR1 MNHEY, CDR2 SVGAGI. The CDR3 bases are TGTGCCAGCAGTTACTTGGAGAACATTGAAGCTTTCTTT. This sequence encodes CASSYLENIEAFF.

This clonotype was observed many times. The V gene is TRBV28, the J gene TRBJ2-7, with D possibly TRBD2 on 6 matching bases. CDR3 length: 14 amino acids. The germline V and J ends were trimmed by 7 bases and 7 bases, with 20 bases remaining between them. Germline V lookup: CDR1 MDHEN, CDR2 SYDVKM. In DNA form, the CDR3 reads TGTGCCAGCACTCTGACTAGGGGACCTACAGAGCAGTACTTC. The encoded protein is CASTLTRGPTEQYF.

This clonotype was found many times. The chain recombines TRBV6-1 with TRBJ2-2, with 7 bases fitting TRBD1. Germline CDR1 and CDR2: MNHNS and SASEGT. The CDR3 length is 14 residues. The junction had 9 bases not matched to a gene; V was cut back by 8 bases and J by 6 bases. The CDR3 loop reads CASFTWQGAGELFF. The CDR3 DNA is TGTGCCAGCTTCACGTGGCAGGGGGCCGGGGAGCTGTTTTTT.

This clonotype has only a few counts. V is TRBV6-1 and J is TRBJ2-7; TRBD1 matches at 9 bases. The CDR3 is 14 residues long. V dropped 6 bases and J dropped 5; count of bases not matched to a gene: 8. The germline gives CDR1 MNHNS, CDR2 SASEGT. The CDR3 region has the DNA TGTGCCAGCAGCAACAGGGGGCTCGGGGACGAGCAGTACTTC. This sequence encodes CASSNRGLGDEQYF.

There are a few counts of this clonotype. This sequence joins TRBV19 and TRBJ1-2; 7 nucleotides line up with TRBD1. Germline V CDR1 and CDR2: LNHDA, SQIVND (reference sequence). V lost 4 bases to trimming and J lost 4 bases; unmatched junction nucleotides: 9. CDR3 length: 15 amino acids. CDR3 protein: CASSREGQQTYGYTF. The CDR3 DNA reads as TGTGCCAGTAGTAGAGAGGGACAGCAAACCTATGGCTACACCTTC.

This clonotype was seen a handful of times. V is TRBV5-5 and J is TRBJ1-4; D gene unclear. V shed 1 base and J shed 4 bases, with 5 bases lying between them. Germline V lookup: CDR1 SGHKS, CDR2 YYEKEE (reference sequence). The CDR3 consists of 13 residues. The CDR3 coding sequence is TGTGCCAGCAGCTTGTTCGGTAATGAAAAACTGTTTTTT. Amino acid sequence: CASSLFGNEKLFF.

The J gene is TRBJ2-7, the V gene TRBV20-1, with 8 positions matching TRBD1. The CDR3 has 14 residues. Germline V gene data show CDR1 as DFQATT and CDR2 as SNEGSKA (reference sequence). V lost 2 bases and J lost 0; bases outside the gene matches: 3. CDR3 region: CSARSGTGSYEQYF. For the CDR3, the DNA is TGCAGTGCTAGATCCGGGACAGGCTCCTACGAGCAGTACTTC.

This clonotype was counted at least ten times. This chain connects TRBV6-2 or TRBV6-3 to TRBJ2-7, with a possible D match to TRBD2 (5 bases). V lost 5 bases and J 2 bases, leaving 16 bases between the germline ends. This CDR3 comprises 15 residues. The germline V gene encodes CDR1 MNHEY and CDR2 SVGEGT. In DNA, the CDR3 is TGTGCCAGCAGTCCCCCCCCGGGGAGAACCTACGAGCAGTACTTC. This sequence encodes CASSPPPGRTYEQYF.

In regard to this clonotype: This could be a read error, since a much larger clone is one nucleotide away. The CDR3 coding sequence is TGCGCCAGCAGCCCGGCGGGGGATAATCAGCTCCAGCATTTT. This sequence encodes CASSPAGDNQLQHF. The chain recombines TRBV5-1 with TRBJ1-5; the D gene is possibly TRBD1 (5 bases). Germline V lookup: CDR1 SGHRS, CDR2 YFSETQ. The CDR3 has 14 amino acids.

The gene calls are TRBV7-3 and TRBJ2-6, with D unclear. CDR3 length equals 18 residues. Trimming took off 1 base at V and 0 bases at J, with 13 bases between the two ends. Germline CDR1 SGHTA, CDR2 FQGTGA. The CDR3: CASSLIGATSSGANVLTF. The CDR3 region has the DNA TGTGCCAGCAGCTTAATAGGAGCCACGAGCTCTGGGGCCAACGTCCTGACTTTC.

CDR3 region: CARWTGGVGNTEAFF. DNA for the CDR3: TGTGCCAGATGGACAGGGGGCGTGGGGAACACTGAAGCTTTCTTT. V is TRBV19 and J is TRBJ1-1, with 11 bases identical to TRBD1. The CDR3 runs to 15 residues. CDR1 is LNHDA, CDR2 SQIVND, per germline (reference sequence). V trimming: 9 bases; J trimming: 1 base; junction bases outside the gene matches: 7. Based on the CDR3 plus reference TRBV19 and TRBJ1-1, the full variable domain is DGGITQSPKYLFRKEGQNVTLSCEQNLNHDAMYWYRQDPGQGLRLIYYSQIVNDFQKGDIAEGYSVSREKKESFPLTVTSAQKNPTAFYLCARWTGGVGNTEAFFGQGTRLTVV.

This clonotype was seen repeatedly, ten times or more. The chain links TRBV19 to TRBJ2-7, with 8 bases that match TRBD1. CDR1 and CDR2 (germline): LNHDA, SQIVND (reference sequence). V lost 10 bases to trimming and J lost 5 bases; unmatched junction nucleotides: 16. The CDR3 runs 15 residues. CDR3 in DNA: TGTGCCACCAAACGTTCCCCAGGGGGCGTCGACGAGCAGTACTTC. It yields the protein CATKRSPGGVDEQYF.

This clonotype was found many times. The chain joins TRBV27 to TRBJ1-4; D is unclear. With 3 bases removed from V and 7 bases from J, the gap between germline ends came to 9 bases. This CDR3 is 13 amino acids long. CDR1 and CDR2 (germline): MNHEY, SMNVEV (reference sequence). Here the CDR3 DNA reads TGTGCCAGCAGTTTGTCGCGTCGTGAAAAACTGTTTTTT. It yields the protein CASSLSRREKLFF.